One and the same sample provided the 21 T cell receptor beta chains below, sequenced in a study of response to subunit inactivated influenza vaccine (dated by TCRdb to about 2018). The library was made by RT-PCR. Sequencing instrument: Illumina HiSeq 2500. TCRdb itself trimmed the public reads at Q25 with fastp, ran MiXCR and retained productive beta chains. Rows matching on CDR3 protein sequence are summarized as one entry with the most common DNA and genes. This sample holds roughly 790,000 distinct CDR3 sequences; over 20% were observed only once. 10% to 13% of the sample belongs to the ten largest clones. The source was PBMCs from blood, collected roughly 5 days after vaccination. The source is a man in his fifties who received an inactivated influenza vaccine. Donor details come from another sample of the same person, matched by shared clones.

The gene calls are TRBV6-2 or TRBV6-3 and TRBJ2-1; the D gene is possibly TRBD1 (6 bases). Germline V gene sequence: CDR1 MNHEY, CDR2 SVGEGT. V was trimmed by 8 bases and J by 0 bases, leaving 14 bases between them. This CDR3 has 15 residues. The DNA of the CDR3 is TGTGCCAGCGAAGCCGGGACACACTCCTACAATGAGCAGTTCTTC. Its translation: CASEAGTHSYNEQFF.

This chain uses TRBV20-1 with TRBJ1-3; D is possibly TRBD1 (6 bases). V dropped 6 bases and J dropped 4 bases, with 16 bases sitting between them. Germline V gene data show CDR1 as DFQATT and CDR2 as SNEGSKA (reference sequence). The CDR3 runs to 14 residues. CDR3 amino acids: CSAMNRVRGNTIYF. CDR3 DNA: TGCAGTGCAATGAACAGGGTGCGCGGAAACACCATATATTTT.

CDR3 nucleotide sequence: TGTGCCACCAGTGATGCGAACGTGCCCTCCTACGAGCAGTACTTC. Translation: CATSDANVPSYEQYF. The chain links TRBV24-1 to TRBJ2-7; no reliable D call. V was shortened by 3 bases and J by 0 bases, with 11 bases between the two germline ends. The CDR3 contains 15 residues. Germline-derived CDR1 and CDR2 are KGHDR and SFDVKD.

The chain combines TRBV7-9 with TRBJ1-4; tentatively, D is TRBD1 (6 bases). Trimming removed 4 bases from V and 7 bases from J, with 13 bases in between. Germline CDR1 and CDR2: SEHNR and FQNEAQ (reference sequence). This CDR3 is built from 14 residues. CDR3 residues: CASSSRGGAEKLFF. CDR3 nucleotide sequence: TGTGCCAGCAGCTCTCGTGGGGGGGCTGAAAAACTGTTTTTT.

This chain connects TRBV7-8 to TRBJ2-7; 8 bases agree with TRBD2. Germline assignment: CDR1 SGHVS and CDR2 FQNEAQ. Germline trimming cut 5 bases from V and 5 bases from J; bases unmatched to any gene: 11. The CDR3 covers 15 residues. The chain's CDR3 is CASSPHGGVVNEQYF. As DNA, the CDR3 is TGTGCCAGCAGCCCACACGGGGGGGTGGTTAACGAGCAGTACTTC. Full variable domain (missing parts from reference TRBV7-8 and TRBJ2-7): GAGVSQSPRYKVAKRGQDVALRCDPISGHVSLFWYQQALGQGPEFLTYFQNEAQLDKSGLPSDRFFAERPEGSVSTLKIQRTQQEDSAVYLCASSPHGGVVNEQYFGPGTRLTVT.

The V call is TRBV5-1, the J call TRBJ2-3; D perhaps matches TRBD1 (5 bases). This CDR3 is 12 amino acids long. The V gene lost 7 bases and the J gene lost 1 base, with 7 bases spanning the gap. Germline CDR1 SGHRS, CDR2 YFSETQ. The CDR3 DNA is TGCGCCAGCGGGGCTCGCACAGATACGCAGTATTTT. It encodes CASGARTDTQYF.

The chain uses TRBV20-1 and TRBJ2-5; D not resolved. Germline loops: CDR1 DFQATT, CDR2 SNEGSKA (reference sequence). The CDR3 spans 12 residues. Between the trimmed V and J ends, which lost 3 bases and 4 bases, there was a span of 9 bases. The CDR3: CSARGITETQYF. The CDR3 bases are TGCAGTGCTAGGGGGATCACAGAGACCCAGTACTTC.

About this clonotype itself: One junction end disagrees with the germline gene, perhaps due to a read error. The rearrangement uses TRBV5-1 and TRBJ2-5, with TRBD1 as a possible D gene (6 bases). The CDR3 extends over 13 amino acids. Germline CDR1 reads SGHRS; CDR2 reads YFSETQ. CDR3 DNA: TGCACCAGCAGCACAACTACAGGGGAGACCCAGTACTTC. Protein: CTSSTTTGETQYF.

This clonotype turned up a few times. The chain links TRBV4-2 to TRBJ1-1, with TRBD1 matching 12 bases. From germline, CDR1 is LGHNA and CDR2 YNFKEQ. This CDR3 is 18 amino acids long. The V and J ends lost 4 bases and 6 bases, in that order; junction bases with no gene match: 15. CDR3 protein: CASSRSTGTGGSGSEAFF. CDR3 nucleotide sequence: TGTGCCAGCAGCCGATCAACCGGGACAGGGGGCAGCGGATCTGAAGCTTTCTTT.

The chain couples TRBV6-1 to TRBJ2-1, with a weak D call TRBD2 (5 bases). V lost 7 bases and J 4 bases, leaving 17 bases between the germline ends. Germline V lookup: CDR1 MNHNS, CDR2 SASEGT. The CDR3 is 15 amino acids. In DNA form, the CDR3 reads TGTGCCAGCAAACTGAAAGCCACGGGATACAATGAGCAGTTCTTC. Translated, it gives CASKLKATGYNEQFF.

The V call is TRBV20-1, the J call TRBJ1-1; no definite D call. CDR3 size: 17 residues. CDR1 is DFQATT and CDR2 is SNEGSKA in the germline V gene (reference sequence). V was cut by 0 bases and J by 0 bases, with 17 bases left in between. The CDR3 reads CSARDVARIYMNTEAFF. For the CDR3, the DNA is TGCAGTGCTAGAGATGTGGCGAGGATTTACATGAACACTGAAGCTTTCTTT.

The V call is TRBV20-1, the J call TRBJ2-5; D possibly corresponds to TRBD2 (6 bases). The CDR3 is 15 residues long. V shed 0 bases and J shed 2 bases, with 13 bases lying between them. Germline CDR1 and CDR2: DFQATT and SNEGSKA (reference sequence). CDR3 region: CSARDLARGQETQYF. For the CDR3, the DNA is TGCAGTGCTAGAGATCTAGCGCGGGGTCAAGAGACCCAGTACTTC.

The chain combines TRBV15 with TRBJ2-2, with a weak D call TRBD2 (5 bases). The V gene lost 0 bases and the J gene lost 1 base, with 12 bases spanning the gap. Germline V gene data show CDR1 as LNHNV and CDR2 as YYDKDF (reference sequence). The length of the CDR3 is 17 residues. The CDR3 is CATSRDRNGLNTGELFF. As DNA, the CDR3 is TGTGCCACCAGCAGAGATAGAAACGGACTGAACACCGGGGAGCTGTTTTTT.

The chain has TRBV13 and TRBJ1-1; 9 nucleotides align to TRBD1. The CDR3 contains 14 residues. Germline CDR1 PRHDT, CDR2 FYEKMQ (reference sequence). Trimming cost V 1 base and J 6 bases; bases outside gene matches: 3. CDR3 amino acids: CASSLAQGAAEAFF. CDR3 sequence (DNA): TGTGCCAGCAGCTTAGCACAGGGGGCAGCTGAAGCTTTCTTT. The full variable domain, rest sourced from reference TRBV13 and TRBJ1-1, is AAGVIQSPRHLIKEKRETATLKCYPIPRHDTVYWYQQGPGQDPQFLISFYEKMQSDKGSIPDRFSAQQFSDYHSELNMSSLELGDSALYFCASSLAQGAAEAFFGQGTRLTVV.

This clonotype has a count of ten or more. The chain carries TRBV5-1 and TRBJ2-3; D not certain. The germline V and J ends were trimmed by 0 bases and 4 bases, with 6 bases remaining between them. The CDR3 sequence is 13 residues long. The germline gives CDR1 SGHRS, CDR2 YFSETQ. The CDR3 bases are TGCGCCAGCAGCTTGGTCAGGTCAGATACGCAGTATTTT. Translating it yields CASSLVRSDTQYF. The full variable domain, its missing parts supplied by reference TRBV5-1 and TRBJ2-3, is KAGVTQTPRYLIKTRGQQVTLSCSPISGHRSVSWYQQTPGQGLQFLFEYFSETQRNKGNFPGRFSGRQFSNSRSEMNVSTLELGDSALYLCASSLVRSDTQYFGPGTRLTVL.

Of note for this clonotype: Since the CDR3 does not end with the conserved phenylalanine or tryptophan, this likely comes from a read error. The gene calls are TRBV10-2 and TRBJ1-1, with D unresolved. V was cut by 4 bases and J by 1 base, with 10 bases left in between. This CDR3 comprises 14 residues. The germline V gene encodes CDR1 WSHSY and CDR2 SAAADI. The CDR3, as DNA: TGCGCCAGCAGTGGGAGGGTTAGGAACACTGAAGCTTTCCTT. Translating it yields CASSGRVRNTEAFL.

The gene calls are TRBV4-1 and TRBJ2-5; possible D gene TRBD2, 5 bases. This CDR3 contains 16 residues. CDR1 and CDR2 from the germline V gene are MGHRA and YSYEKL. Trimming left V 4 bases short and J 0 bases short, with 15 bases between. The CDR3 region has the DNA TGCGCCAGCAGCCTCATTCAGCGGTCGTACCAAGAGACCCAGTACTTC. Its protein is CASSLIQRSYQETQYF.

The V call is TRBV7-6, the J call TRBJ1-4; no clear D. Germline assignment: CDR1 SGHVS and CDR2 FNYEAQ. The CDR3 is 14 amino acids. V was cut by 5 bases and J by 4 bases, with 11 bases left in between. CDR3 protein: CASSPRPSNEKLFF. The CDR3, as DNA: TGTGCCAGCAGCCCAAGACCGAGTAATGAAAAACTGTTTTTT.

The chain couples TRBV20-1 to TRBJ2-1; TRBD2 aligns across 11 bases. The germline V gene has CDR1 DFQATT and CDR2 SNEGSKA (reference sequence). The CDR3 is 15 residues long. Trimming removed 0 bases from V and 8 bases from J; junction bases left unmatched: 6. The CDR3: CSARDKTSGSHEQFF. The CDR3 DNA follows: TGCAGTGCTAGAGATAAAACTAGCGGGAGCCATGAGCAGTTCTTC.

Only a few counts were recorded for this clonotype. V and J are TRBV4-1 and TRBJ2-3; D assignment may be TRBD1 or TRBD2 (5 bases each). The CDR3 has 17 amino acids. V was clipped by 1 base and J by 1 base, with 15 bases between them. The V gene's germline CDR1 is MGHRA and CDR2 YSYEKL. CDR3 loop: CASSQVFRGQGTDTQYF. CDR3 coding DNA: TGCGCCAGCAGCCAAGTTTTTCGGGGCCAAGGCACAGATACGCAGTATTTT.

In this sample, this clonotype turned up a few times. The chain is built from TRBV12-3 or TRBV12-4 and TRBJ2-2; a weak D match, TRBD1 (6 bases). Deletions cut 6 bases from V and 4 bases from J, with 15 bases between. CDR3 size: 15 residues. CDR3 bases: TGTGCCAGCAGCACGAACAGGGTCCCCACCGGGGAGCTGTTTTTT. It codes for CASSTNRVPTGELFF.